The clone carrying this TCR beta chain appeared a few times. Germline loops: CDR1 SGHRS, CDR2 YFSETQ. The CDR3 runs 19 residues. Trimming cost V 4 bases and J 2 bases; bases outside gene matches: 11. This sample stems from a study of cytomegalovirus exposure and HLA in healthy donors. The PCR employed 60 Vbeta primers together with 13 Jbeta primers. Clones were sequenced by immunoSEQ multiplex PCR, and TCRdb holds only the in-frame ones, with some missing. Of about 150,000 clones in the sample, 60% to 85% are singletons; the top ten hold about 13%. The chain recombines TRBV5-1 with TRBJ2-3; 15 bases line up with TRBD2. This TCR was recovered from a man aged 35 to 55 in good health and CMV-seropositive. Sequences were obtained from PBMCs. The CDR3 region has the DNA TGCGCCAGCAGCGGCGGACTAGCGGGAGGGTCTGCAGACACAGATACGCAGTATTTT. Encoded protein: CASSGGLAGGSADTDTQYF.